This T cell receptor beta chain stems from a study of blood T cell repertoires in COVID-19. The wider study: Acute-phase and convalescent COVID-19 samples originated in the United States, Italy and Spain. T cells, B-cell-depleted T cells, or PBMCs provided the cDNA or gDNA that served as material.

Original analysis: Estimates of nucleated cell counts were drawn from the amplification of reference gene primers. Assay: immunoSEQ multiplex PCR; the TCRdb copy retains only in-frame clones and omits some. That table gives V, J and clone size, and the DNA gave D and trimming. The repertoire holds 100,000 to 150,000 clones, with roughly 87% as singletons. Material: peripheral blood. This sequence originates from a woman aged 80 or over with acute or convalescent COVID-19.

CDR3 bases: TGTGCCAGCAAAAGGGGACAAAACTCTGGAAACACCATATATTTT. It encodes CASKRGQNSGNTIYF. J is TRBJ1-3 and V is TRBV28, with D possibly being TRBD1 (6 bases). Germline CDR1 is MDHEN and CDR2 is SYDVKM. The CDR3 covers 15 residues. Trimming took off 7 bases at V and 0 bases at J, with 13 bases between the two ends.